This TCR beta chain comes out of a study of blood T cell repertoires in COVID-19. Study-level information: The samples span acute and convalescent COVID-19 from the United States, Italy and Spain. PBMCs, B-cell-depleted T cells, or T cells were the source of the cDNA or gDNA that made up the material.

Authors' data handling: Scientists estimated how many nucleated cells there were by amplifying reference gene primers. This table comes from immunoSEQ multiplex PCR, and its TCRdb copy is limited to in-frame clones, with some not included. The V and J calls and clone size are taken from that table; D and trimming were inferred from the DNA. The sample has approximately 220,000 clones, roughly 80% seen once. Germline V gene sequence: CDR1 LGHDT, CDR2 YNNKEL (reference sequence). V lost 2 bases to trimming and J lost 2 bases, with 10 bases between them. The CDR3 is made up of 14 amino acids. The source of this sequence is a woman older than 75 with acute or convalescent COVID-19. J is TRBJ2-7 and V is TRBV3-1 (or the pseudogene TRBV3-2); weak D call: TRBD1 (6 bases). Sequenced material: peripheral blood. The CDR3 nucleotides read TGTGCCAGCAGCCAAACGACAGGCGCCTACGAGCAGTACTTC. It encodes CASSQTTGAYEQYF.